Below, 27 T cell receptor beta chains from the same sample are listed, as sequenced in a study of early T cells in non-severe SARS-CoV-2 infection. TCRdb independently ran MiXCR on the 5' RACE reads; one entry per CDR3 protein. The sample includes about 60,000 distinct CDR3 sequences, 9.5% to 15% of them seen just once. Sequenced sample: whole blood. Receptors originate from an adult who was a healthcare worker with PCR-confirmed SARS-CoV-2 infection or an uninfected control (not recorded which).

This clonotype came up many times. The chain links TRBV7-2 to TRBJ2-1; D is possibly TRBD1 (6 bases). The ends were cut back, 5 bases at V and 7 bases at J, with 9 bases in the middle. The CDR3 is 12 residues long. The germline V gene has CDR1 SGHTA and CDR2 FQGNSA. Written as DNA, the CDR3 is TGTGCCAGCAGCCCCCAGGGGAATGAGCAGTTCTTC. Protein product: CASSPQGNEQFF.

This clonotype was observed many times. V gene TRBV29-1 combines with J gene TRBJ2-7, with 9 bases lining up with TRBD2. The V segment lost 7 bases and the J segment 5 bases; nucleotides outside the gene matches: 9. Germline lookup yields CDR1 SQVTM and CDR2 ANQGSEA. The CDR3 has 13 amino acids. The chain's CDR3 is CSAGSGSTDEQYF. DNA for the CDR3: TGCAGCGCCGGTAGCGGGAGTACAGACGAGCAGTACTTC.

The CDR3 DNA is TGTGCCAGCACCCTTGGACAGGGTCGGTATGGCTACACCTTC. It codes for CASTLGQGRYGYTF. The chain has TRBV28 and TRBJ1-2, with 8 bases aligning to TRBD1. V was pared by 7 bases and J by 5 bases, with 9 bases of the junction left unmatched. The CDR3 loop spans 14 amino acids. In germline, CDR1 is MDHEN, CDR2 SYDVKM.

In this sample, this clonotype turned up a few times. The chain is built from TRBV6-2 or TRBV6-3 and TRBJ2-7; 8 nucleotides match TRBD1. V dropped 5 bases and J dropped 5; count of bases not matched to a gene: 5. CDR1 MNHEY and CDR2 SVGEGT come from the germline V gene. The CDR3 totals 13 residues. In DNA form, the CDR3 reads TGTGCCAGCAGTCCGGGACAGGTCCACGAGCAGTACTTC. It encodes CASSPGQVHEQYF.

V is TRBV5-1 and J is TRBJ2-3, with D perhaps matching TRBD1 (5 bases). The CDR3 extends over 15 amino acids. Germline values: CDR1 SGHRS, CDR2 YFSETQ. With 5 bases removed from V and 2 bases from J, the gap between germline ends came to 15 bases. The CDR3 here is CASRRGTPPTDTQYF. CDR3 bases: TGCGCCAGCAGAAGGGGTACCCCCCCCACAGATACGCAGTATTTT.

This clonotype occurred many times. The CDR3 region has the DNA TGTGCCAGCAGTTTGGCAGGGCCCTACGAGCAGTACTTC. Its protein product is CASSLAGPYEQYF. The chain uses TRBV28 and TRBJ2-7; D might be TRBD1 (5 bases). The germline gives CDR1 MDHEN, CDR2 SYDVKM. The V end lost 3 bases, the J end lost 2 bases, and 8 bases lay between the germline ends. This CDR3 region has 13 residues.

This clonotype was counted a few times. The chain is built from TRBV7-9 and TRBJ1-2; D unresolved. CDR1 and CDR2 (germline): SEHNR, FQNEAQ (reference sequence). V lost 1 base and J 3 bases, leaving 9 bases between the germline ends. The CDR3 is made up of 14 amino acids. CDR3 DNA sequence: TGTGCCAGCAGCTTAGGCGGGATGGACTATGGCTACACCTTC. It yields the protein CASSLGGMDYGYTF.

This clonotype appeared a few times. The chain employs TRBV7-2 and TRBJ2-5; D is uncertain. V shed 1 base and J shed 2 bases, with 14 bases lying between them. CDR3 length: 16 residues. CDR1 is SGHTA and CDR2 is FQGNSA in the germline V gene. The CDR3: CASSLGARALQETQYF. CDR3 in DNA: TGTGCCAGCAGCTTAGGGGCTCGAGCGCTTCAAGAGACCCAGTACTTC.

The chain joins TRBV12-3 or TRBV12-4 to TRBJ2-7, with 9 bases identical to TRBD2. V gave up 3 bases and J gave up 6 bases; unmatched junction bases: 15. The CDR3 is 17 residues long. In nucleotides, the CDR3 is TGTGCCAGCAGTTTCCTTCGGGTTAGCGGGAGACTAAGCGAGCAGTACTTC. This sequence encodes CASSFLRVSGRLSEQYF.

The chain links TRBV13 to TRBJ1-1; no reliable D call. Germline V CDR1 and CDR2: PRHDT, FYEKMQ (reference sequence). V was pared by 10 bases and J by 3 bases, with 9 bases between. The CDR3 has 11 amino acids. The CDR3 loop is CATSEDTEAFF. CDR3 in DNA: TGTGCCACCTCGGAGGACACTGAAGCTTTCTTT.

The chain carries TRBV20-1 and TRBJ2-1, with D perhaps given as TRBD1 or TRBD2 (5 bases each). V lost 2 bases and J 9 bases, leaving 17 bases between the germline ends. The CDR3 loop spans 14 amino acids. Germline V CDR1 and CDR2: DFQATT, SNEGSKA (reference sequence). In DNA form, the CDR3 reads TGCAGTGCTAGACAGGGACCGAGGGGCACTGAGCAGTTCTTC. This codes for CSARQGPRGTEQFF.

The chain joins TRBV2 to TRBJ2-7, with a possible D match to TRBD2 (5 bases). CDR3 length: 12 residues. V was clipped by 8 bases and J by 2 bases, with 10 bases between them. Germline V CDR1 and CDR2: SNHLY, FYNNEI. The CDR3, as DNA: TGTGCCAGCTGTCTAGCCCCCTACGAGCAGTACTTC. Residues: CASCLAPYEQYF.

This clonotype came up many times. The chain couples TRBV3-1 to TRBJ2-3, with no clear D. Trimming removed 0 bases from V and 2 bases from J, with 12 bases in between. Germline V CDR1 and CDR2: LGHDT, YNNKEL (reference sequence). The CDR3 runs to 16 residues. In DNA, the CDR3 is TGTGCCAGCAGCCAAGATCGGTGGGCCTCCACAGATACGCAGTATTTT. It encodes CASSQDRWASTDTQYF.

This clonotype occurred many times. This chain links TRBV6-5 with TRBJ1-1; no clear D. V was trimmed by 6 bases and J by 2 bases, leaving 10 bases between them. This CDR3 comprises 13 residues. The germline V gene encodes CDR1 MNHEY and CDR2 SVGAGI. CDR3 bases: TGTGCCAGCAGCACACACGCCAACACTGAAGCTTTCTTT. It is translated as CASSTHANTEAFF.

CDR3 DNA: TGTGCCAGCAGCTTAGCGCAGGGCACGAACACTGAAGCTTTCTTT. As protein: CASSLAQGTNTEAFF. The rearrangement uses TRBV7-9 and TRBJ1-1, with D maybe TRBD1 (5 bases). In germline, CDR1 is SEHNR, CDR2 FQNEAQ (reference sequence). CDR3 length: 15 amino acids. V dropped 0 bases and J dropped 1 base, with 9 bases sitting between them.

The chain joins TRBV20-1 to TRBJ1-2; D is unresolved. Germline-derived CDR1 and CDR2 are DFQATT and SNEGSKA (reference sequence). This CDR3 region has 14 residues. With 6 bases removed from V and 0 bases from J, the gap between germline ends came to 14 bases. CDR3 protein: CSARSRTANYGYTF. CDR3 DNA: TGCAGTGCCCGCAGCCGAACAGCTAACTATGGCTACACCTTC.

In this sample, this clonotype is medium-sized (0.01 to 0.1%). The chain carries TRBV6-6 and TRBJ2-6; 9 bases are shared with TRBD1. Germline trimming cut 10 bases from V and 2 bases from J; bases unmatched to any gene: 15. Germline V gene data show CDR1 as MNHNY and CDR2 as SVGAGI (reference sequence). This CDR3 comprises 18 residues. CDR3 sequence: CATKRGGQGTAGANVLTF. The CDR3 nucleotides read TGTGCCACCAAACGCGGGGGACAGGGAACGGCTGGGGCCAACGTCCTGACTTTC.

V usage is TRBV28 and J usage is TRBJ1-4, with D unclear. The germline V gene encodes CDR1 MDHEN and CDR2 SYDVKM. This CDR3 region has 15 residues. The V and J ends lost 6 bases and 0 bases respectively, with 11 bases between them. CDR3 nucleotides: TGTGCCAGCAGGGGCGCCGGGACAACTAATGAAAAACTGTTTTTT. The encoded protein is CASRGAGTTNEKLFF.

This chain joins TRBV20-1 and TRBJ1-4, with D perhaps TRBD1 (5 bases). Per the germline V gene, CDR1 is DFQATT and CDR2 is SNEGSKA (reference sequence). Trimming shortened V by 4 bases and J by 7 bases, and 10 bases separated the two germline ends. The CDR3 has 12 residues. CDR3 protein: CSATAGGEKLFF. CDR3 in DNA: TGCAGTGCTACCGCCGGGGGTGAAAAACTGTTTTTT.

This clonotype has just a few counts. This rearrangement joins TRBV28 to TRBJ2-1; 12 positions match TRBD2. The CDR3 has 15 residues. Unmatched junction bases numbered 8, after V lost 6 bases and J lost 8 bases. Germline values: CDR1 MDHEN, CDR2 SYDVKM. Here the CDR3 reads CASSSGTSGLDEQFF. CDR3 nucleotide sequence: TGTGCCAGCAGCTCGGGGACTAGCGGGTTGGATGAGCAGTTCTTC.

As DNA, the CDR3 is TGTGCCAGCAGGCCACTAGAGCGCGCCGCCTCCCCCCAGTACTTC. Residues: CASRPLERAASPQYF. The V call is TRBV6-2 or TRBV6-3, the J call TRBJ2-5, with a weak D call TRBD2 (5 bases). This CDR3 has 15 amino acids. Trimming stripped 6 bases from V and 9 bases from J, with 23 bases between. Per the germline V gene, CDR1 is MNHEY and CDR2 is SVGEGT.

This clonotype came up a few times. The chain employs TRBV6-1 and TRBJ2-1; D is possibly TRBD2 (6 bases). The CDR3 contains 14 residues. V was trimmed by 6 bases and J by 6 bases, leaving 15 bases between them. The V gene's germline CDR1 is MNHNS and CDR2 SASEGT. The CDR3 here is CASRLAPGGNEQFF. As DNA, the CDR3 is TGTGCCAGCAGACTAGCCCCTGGGGGCAATGAGCAGTTCTTC.

This clonotype has a handful of counts. The V call is TRBV5-1, the J call TRBJ2-1; TRBD2 is a possible D gene (5 bases). CDR3 length: 14 residues. The V and J ends lost 0 bases and 7 bases respectively, with 11 bases between them. Looked up from germline, CDR1 is SGHRS and CDR2 is YFSETQ. This CDR3 reads CASSLAWRGNEQFF. CDR3 sequence (DNA): TGCGCCAGCAGCTTGGCCTGGAGAGGGAATGAGCAGTTCTTC.

This clonotype came up a few times. The chain combines TRBV6-1 with TRBJ1-5; 7 nucleotides line up with TRBD1. The CDR3 is 15 residues long. CDR1 MNHNS and CDR2 SASEGT come from the germline V gene. Trimming removed 0 bases from V and 5 bases from J; junction bases left unmatched: 4. The CDR3 reads CASSEAGTDYQPQHF. The CDR3 bases are TGTGCCAGCAGTGAAGCGGGGACAGATTATCAGCCCCAGCATTTT.

This clonotype was detected many times. This rearrangement joins TRBV12-3 or TRBV12-4 to TRBJ2-5; D gene unclear. CDR3 length: 12 residues. The germline V and J ends were trimmed by 4 bases and 8 bases, with 11 bases remaining between them. The CDR3 spells CASSYRKITQYF. CDR3 nucleotides: TGTGCCAGCAGTTATCGGAAAATAACCCAGTACTTC.

The chain recombines TRBV6-5 with TRBJ2-3; 11 bases agree with TRBD1. This CDR3 has 12 amino acids. CDR1 and CDR2 (germline): MNHEY, SVGAGI. The CDR3 region has the DNA TGTGCTTCGGGACAGGGGGCAGATACGCAGTATTTT. It translates to CASGQGADTQYF.

This clonotype showed up just a few times. This sequence joins TRBV7-2 and TRBJ2-5; D gene ambiguous. Trimming cost V 4 bases and J 4 bases, with 10 bases left between them. The CDR3 length is 13 residues. Germline V gene sequence: CDR1 SGHTA, CDR2 FQGNSA. CDR3 sequence: CASSYQLGETQYF. In DNA form, the CDR3 reads TGTGCCAGCAGCTACCAACTCGGAGAGACCCAGTACTTC.